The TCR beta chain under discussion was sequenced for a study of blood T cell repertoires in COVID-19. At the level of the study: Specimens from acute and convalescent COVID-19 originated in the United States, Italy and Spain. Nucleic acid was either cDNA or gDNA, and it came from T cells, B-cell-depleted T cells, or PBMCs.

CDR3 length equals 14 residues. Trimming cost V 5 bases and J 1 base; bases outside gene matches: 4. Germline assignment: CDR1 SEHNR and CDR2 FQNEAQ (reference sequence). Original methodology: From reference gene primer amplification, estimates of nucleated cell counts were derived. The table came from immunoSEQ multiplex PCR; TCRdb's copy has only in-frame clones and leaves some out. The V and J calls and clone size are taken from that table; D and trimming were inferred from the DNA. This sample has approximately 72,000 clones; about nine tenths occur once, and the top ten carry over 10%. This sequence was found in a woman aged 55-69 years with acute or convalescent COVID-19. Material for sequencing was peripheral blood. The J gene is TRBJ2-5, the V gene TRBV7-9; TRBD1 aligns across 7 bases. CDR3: CASSEGTAQETQYF. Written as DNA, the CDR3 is TGTGCCAGCAGCGAGGGGACAGCCCAAGAGACCCAGTACTTC. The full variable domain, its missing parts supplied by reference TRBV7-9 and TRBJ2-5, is DTGVSQNPRHKITKRGQNVTFRCDPISEHNRLYWYRQTLGQGPEFLTYFQNEAQLEKSRLLSDRFSAERPKGSFSTLEIQRTEQGDSAMYLCASSEGTAQETQYFGPGTRLLVL.